This T cell receptor (beta chain) originates from a study of sequential checkpoint blockade in melanoma. Treatment reported: randomized to nivolumab then ipilimumab (arm A) or the reverse (arm B). Data came from immunoSEQ multiplex PCR; TCRdb stores just in-frame clones and leaves some out. The sample has approximately 20,000 clones, roughly 59% seen once. The germline gives CDR1 SGHTA, CDR2 FQGTGA. CDR3 length: 15 residues. Germline trimming cut 5 bases from V and 6 bases from J; bases unmatched to any gene: 8. The source of this sequence is a human donor with melanoma. The genes are TRBV7-3 and TRBJ2-3, with 10 nucleotides matching TRBD1. Sequencing was performed on CD8+ T cells sorted from blood (inferred from file names), taken from a patient given nivolumab and ipilimumab in sequence. The CDR3 spells CASSPPGQGWDTQYF. The CDR3 region has the DNA TGTGCCAGCAGCCCACCGGGACAGGGGTGGGATACGCAGTATTTT.